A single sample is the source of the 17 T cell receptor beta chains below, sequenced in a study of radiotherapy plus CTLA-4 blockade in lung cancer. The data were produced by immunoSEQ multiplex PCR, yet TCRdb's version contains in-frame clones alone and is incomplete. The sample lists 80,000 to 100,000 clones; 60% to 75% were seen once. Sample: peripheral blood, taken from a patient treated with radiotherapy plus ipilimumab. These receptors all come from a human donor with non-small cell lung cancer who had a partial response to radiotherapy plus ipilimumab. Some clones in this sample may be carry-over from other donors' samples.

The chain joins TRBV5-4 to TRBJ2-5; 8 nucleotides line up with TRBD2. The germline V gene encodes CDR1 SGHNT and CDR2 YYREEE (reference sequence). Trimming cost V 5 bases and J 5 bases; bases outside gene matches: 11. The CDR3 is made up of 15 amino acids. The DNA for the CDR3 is TGTGCCAGCAGGACGGGGAGCGGGAGCCGGGAGACCCAGTACTTC. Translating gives CASRTGSGSRETQYF.

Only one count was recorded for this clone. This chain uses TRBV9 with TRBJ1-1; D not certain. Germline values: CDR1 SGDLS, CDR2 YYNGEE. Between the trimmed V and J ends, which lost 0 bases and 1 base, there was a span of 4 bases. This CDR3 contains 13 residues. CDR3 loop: CASSVGPNTEAFF. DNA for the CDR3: TGTGCCAGCAGCGTAGGGCCGAACACTGAAGCTTTCTTT.

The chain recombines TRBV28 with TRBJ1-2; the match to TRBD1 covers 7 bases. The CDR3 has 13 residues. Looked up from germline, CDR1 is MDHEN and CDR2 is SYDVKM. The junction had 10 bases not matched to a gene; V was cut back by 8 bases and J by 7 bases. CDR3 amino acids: CASRQGQRGGYTF. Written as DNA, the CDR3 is TGTGCCAGCCGACAGGGACAACGCGGTGGCTACACCTTC.

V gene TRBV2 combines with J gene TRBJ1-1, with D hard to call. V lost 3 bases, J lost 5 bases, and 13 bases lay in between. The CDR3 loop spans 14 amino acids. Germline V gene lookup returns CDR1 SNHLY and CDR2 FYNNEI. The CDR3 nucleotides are TGTGCCAGCAGTGATGGGCCACCAAGAACTGAAGCTTTCTTT. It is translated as CASSDGPPRTEAFF.

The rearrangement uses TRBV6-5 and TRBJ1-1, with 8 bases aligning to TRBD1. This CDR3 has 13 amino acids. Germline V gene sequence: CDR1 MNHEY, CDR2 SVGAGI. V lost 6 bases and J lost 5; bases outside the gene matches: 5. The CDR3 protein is CASRPGGGTEAFF. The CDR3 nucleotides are TGTGCCAGCAGACCAGGGGGCGGGACTGAAGCTTTCTTT.

CDR3 region: CASSLDGKAYNEQFF. The CDR3 DNA is TGTGCCAGCAGCTTAGACGGGAAGGCCTACAATGAGCAGTTCTTC. The chain couples TRBV7-3 to TRBJ2-1; D possibly corresponds to TRBD2 (5 bases). The CDR3 length is 15 residues. Deletions cut 2 bases from V and 2 bases from J, with 10 bases between. CDR1 and CDR2 (germline): SGHTA, FQGTGA.

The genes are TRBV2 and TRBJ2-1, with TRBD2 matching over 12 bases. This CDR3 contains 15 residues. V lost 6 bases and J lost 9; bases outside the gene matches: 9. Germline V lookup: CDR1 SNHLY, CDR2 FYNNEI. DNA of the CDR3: TGTGCCAGCAGGGATTGGACTAGCGGGGTCAGTGAGCAGTTCTTC. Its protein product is CASRDWTSGVSEQFF.

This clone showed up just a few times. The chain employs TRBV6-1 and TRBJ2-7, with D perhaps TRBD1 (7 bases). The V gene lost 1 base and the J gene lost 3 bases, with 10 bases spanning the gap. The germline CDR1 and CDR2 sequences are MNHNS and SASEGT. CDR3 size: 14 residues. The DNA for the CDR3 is TGTGCCAGCAGTGAAGGCAGGGGGGACTACGAGCAGTACTTC. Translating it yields CASSEGRGDYEQYF.

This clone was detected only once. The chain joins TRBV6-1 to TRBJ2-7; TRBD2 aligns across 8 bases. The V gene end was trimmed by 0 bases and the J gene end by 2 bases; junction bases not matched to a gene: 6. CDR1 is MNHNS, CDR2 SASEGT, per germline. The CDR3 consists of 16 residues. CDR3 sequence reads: CASSEASGADPYEQYF. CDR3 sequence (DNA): TGTGCCAGCAGTGAAGCTAGCGGGGCCGATCCCTACGAGCAGTACTTC.

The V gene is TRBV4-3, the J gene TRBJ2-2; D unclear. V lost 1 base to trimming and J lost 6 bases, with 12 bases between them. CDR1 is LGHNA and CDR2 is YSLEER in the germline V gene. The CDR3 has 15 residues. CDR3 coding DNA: TGCGCCAGCAGCCAAGGTTTATTAGCCCCCGGGGAGCTGTTTTTT. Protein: CASSQGLLAPGELFF.

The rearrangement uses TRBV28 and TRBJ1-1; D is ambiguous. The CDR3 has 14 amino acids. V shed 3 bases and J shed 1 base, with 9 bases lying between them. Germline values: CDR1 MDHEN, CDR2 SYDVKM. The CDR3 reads CASSLGGWNTEAFF. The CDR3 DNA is TGTGCCAGCAGTTTGGGAGGTTGGAACACTGAAGCTTTCTTT.

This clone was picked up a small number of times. The CDR3 sequence: CASGQGESLMNTEAFF. CDR3 coding DNA: TGTGCCAGCGGACAGGGCGAATCACTCATGAACACTGAAGCTTTCTTT. The V call is TRBV19, the J call TRBJ1-1; 8 bases align to TRBD1. CDR3 length equals 16 residues. CDR1 and CDR2 (germline): LNHDA, SQIVND (reference sequence). Losses at the gene ends were 9 bases for V and 0 bases for J; bases not matched to a gene: 12.

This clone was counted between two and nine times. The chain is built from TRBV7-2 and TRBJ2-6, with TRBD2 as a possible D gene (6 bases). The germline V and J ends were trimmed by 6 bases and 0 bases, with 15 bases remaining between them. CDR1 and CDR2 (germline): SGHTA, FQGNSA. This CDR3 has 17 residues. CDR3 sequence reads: CASSISGGNSGANVLTF. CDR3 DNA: TGTGCCAGCAGTATTAGCGGAGGGAACTCTGGGGCCAACGTCCTGACTTTC.

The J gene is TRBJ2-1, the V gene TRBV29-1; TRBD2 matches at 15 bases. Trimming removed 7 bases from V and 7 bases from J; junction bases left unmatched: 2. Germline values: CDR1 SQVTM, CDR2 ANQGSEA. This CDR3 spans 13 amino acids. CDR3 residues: CSAGTSGGNEQFF. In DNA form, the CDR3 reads TGCAGCGCTGGGACTAGCGGGGGGAATGAGCAGTTCTTC.

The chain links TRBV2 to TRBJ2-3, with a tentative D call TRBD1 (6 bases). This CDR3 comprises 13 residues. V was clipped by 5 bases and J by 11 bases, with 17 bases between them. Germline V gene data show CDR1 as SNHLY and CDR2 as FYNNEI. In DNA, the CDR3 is TGTGCCAGCAGTTACTCCCGACAGGAAGGGCAGTATTTT. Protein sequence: CASSYSRQEGQYF. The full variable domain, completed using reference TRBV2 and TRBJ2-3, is EPEVTQTPSHQVTQMGQEVILRCVPISNHLYFYWYRQILGQKVEFLVSFYNNEISEKSEIFDDQFSVERPDGSNFTLKIRSTKLEDSAMYFCASSYSRQEGQYFGPGTRLTVL.

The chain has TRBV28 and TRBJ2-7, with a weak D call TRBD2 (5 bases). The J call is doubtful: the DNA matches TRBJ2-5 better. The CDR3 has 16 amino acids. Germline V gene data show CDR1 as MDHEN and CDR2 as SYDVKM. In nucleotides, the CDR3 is TGTGCCAGCAGTACATCAATCCGGGGTACGGGAGAGACCCAGTACTTC. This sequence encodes CASSTSIRGTGETQYF.

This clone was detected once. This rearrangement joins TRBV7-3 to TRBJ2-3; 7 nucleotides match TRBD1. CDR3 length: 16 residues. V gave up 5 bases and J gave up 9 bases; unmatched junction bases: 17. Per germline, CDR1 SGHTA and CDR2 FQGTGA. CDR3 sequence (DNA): TGTGCCAGCAGCACAACCGGGACAGTGACACGTGAGACGCAGTATTTT. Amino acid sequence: CASSTTGTVTRETQYF.